The table lists the clone carrying this T cell receptor beta chain with many counts. Its antigen remains unknown. These data belong to a study of T-cell reconstitution after alpha-beta-depleted transplantation in children. General study results and limits: T cells produced anew were the main source of T-cell counts and diversity one year after transplant. Surviving recipient T cells and thymic progenitors underlay high day-60 TCRbeta diversity in some patients. Roughly two months post-transplant, alpha-beta T cells reportedly originated from several hundred graft clones that had expanded.

The CDR3 length is 11 residues. CDR1 is SQVTM and CDR2 is ANQGSEA in the germline V gene. With 6 bases removed from V and 5 bases from J, the gap between germline ends came to 10 bases. Unique molecular identifiers tagged the TCRbeta library. TCRdb called the PCR reads again in MiXCR, with one record for every CDR3 protein. The sample records 300,000 or so distinct CDR3 sequences, approximately 23% being singletons. The starting material was PBMCs, mostly from graft donor cells, obtained 180 days after TCRalphabeta/CD19-depleted stem cell transplant. The clonotype was recovered from a male patient younger than 18 who had a stem cell transplant for acute lymphoblastic leukemia, so the T cells may come from the graft donor. V and J are TRBV29-1 and TRBJ1-1; D perhaps matches TRBD1 (5 bases). The CDR3 loop is CSVGGDTEAFF. As DNA, the CDR3 is TGCAGCGTCGGGGGGGATACTGAAGCTTTCTTT.